This is a list of T cell receptor beta chains from one sample in a study of T cells in Graves' hyperthyroidism and ophthalmopathy. TCRdb reanalysed the multiplex PCR reads using MiXCR and keeps one entry per CDR3 protein. The sample has nearly 600,000 distinct CDR3 sequences, approximately 15% seen once. The material sequenced was blood. All receptors derive from a woman between 18 and 29 years old with Graves' ophthalmopathy. Each CDR3 is given with its conserved first and last residue. Fields, in order: J gene, V gene, CDR3 protein.

TRBJ2-1,TRBV9,CASSPRVTPPYNEQFF
TRBJ1-1,TRBV12-3/TRBV12-4,CASTGHTEAFF
TRBJ2-7,TRBV7-9,CASSVQGYKQYF
TRBJ2-1,TRBV7-2,CASRLTSGSGYEQFF
TRBJ2-5,TRBV12-3/TRBV12-4,CASSSGLAALRYF
TRBJ2-1,TRBV11-2,CASSLAGGHNEQFF
TRBJ2-1,TRBV20-1,CSARPGLAGGTSYNEQFF
TRBJ2-3,TRBV9,CASSVAVAGGEDTQYF
TRBJ1-5,TRBV6-1,CASSEYIQPQHF
TRBJ2-2,TRBV12-3/TRBV12-4,CASRSSGRASGGELFF
TRBJ1-5,TRBV12-3/TRBV12-4,CASSLQAFSNQPQHF
TRBJ1-2,TRBV28,CASSLWRDRGNYGYTF
TRBJ2-1,TRBV7-9,CASSPSHSGTGETEQFF
TRBJ1-5,TRBV3-1,CASSQVPTIVQPQHF
TRBJ1-5,TRBV7-8,CASSLHRDRPQHF
TRBJ2-7,TRBV6-1,CASSQDRGHEQYF
TRBJ2-2,TRBV7-3,CASSFYPGELFF
TRBJ1-1,TRBV12-5,CASGGGRYRFGGTEAFF
TRBJ2-2,TRBV27,CASRGLAVLNTGELFF
TRBJ1-3,TRBV29-1,CSLPSNRVSGNTIYF
TRBJ2-1,TRBV12-3/TRBV12-4,CASSPRVAGGNEQFF
TRBJ1-3,TRBV25-1,CASRAYHRQELGNTIYF
TRBJ1-6,TRBV2,CASSGPSPLHF
TRBJ2-1,TRBV12-3/TRBV12-4,CASTEREGGEQFF
TRBJ1-1,TRBV2,CASSEQGALTSEAFF
TRBJ1-5,TRBV10-3,CAISEPDRRDQPQHF
TRBJ2-7,TRBV24-1,CATSAGAGGSYEQYF
TRBJ2-2,TRBV27,CASRAGTKFTGELFF
TRBJ2-5,TRBV7-9,CASSLGGGRAAGSGTQYF
TRBJ1-2,TRBV5-1,CASSLEGLYGYTF
TRBJ2-3,TRBV7-2,CASSLARGLAADTQYF
TRBJ2-7,TRBV29-1,CSVAGFSYEQYF
TRBJ1-2,TRBV3-1,CASTPETDGTYGYTF
TRBJ2-5,TRBV7-9,CASSPLPRVQETQYF
TRBJ2-2,TRBV19,CASSRIGSGELFF
TRBJ2-7,TRBV28,CASSLSVVTGDSYEQYF
TRBJ1-5,TRBV9,CASSTGINQPQHF
TRBJ2-5,TRBV7-9,CASSSSPSSPGETQYF
TRBJ2-3,TRBV7-9,CASSLIGLGRTDTQYF
TRBJ2-6,TRBV19,CASSGLTSGHSGANVLTF
TRBJ2-1,TRBV9,CASSPRRQGGNNEQFF
TRBJ1-2,TRBV30,CAWRYTGNYGYTF
TRBJ2-1,TRBV29-1,CSVEGLNYNEQFF
TRBJ1-2,TRBV20-1,CSARPPTGGIKNGYTF
TRBJ1-1,TRBV5-5,CASSGAASTEAFF
TRBJ2-7,TRBV28,CASSTDGAYEQYF
TRBJ2-1,TRBV2,CASGEGFNEQFF
TRBJ1-2,TRBV6-5,CASSFIRGITEYYGYTF
TRBJ1-1,TRBV7-9,CASSFSGDGLTEAFF
TRBJ1-2,TRBV11-2,CASSRGPSLGSYTF
TRBJ2-1,TRBV10-3,CAISDQPGGGKKDEQFF
TRBJ2-7,TRBV7-9,CASSLVTGYTYEQYF
TRBJ2-7,TRBV19,CASSRTGSTYDEQYF
TRBJ2-7,TRBV28,CASSSSGTGRYEQYF
TRBJ2-7,TRBV29-1,CSVEASRERHYEQYF
TRBJ2-7,TRBV20-1,CSARDNLAGAYEQYF
TRBJ2-3,TRBV28,CATLGPTDTQYF
TRBJ2-1,TRBV30,CAWSGASGSLNEQFF
TRBJ2-7,TRBV20-1,CAIGGLAGGHYEQYF
TRBJ1-2,TRBV27,CASSSRDSPKGGYTF